This T cell receptor beta chain originates from a study of shared clonotypes between healthy human individuals. CDR3 length: 13 amino acids. Germline CDR1 reads SGHDN; CDR2 reads FVKESK. V shed 0 bases and J shed 1 base, with 3 bases lying between them. This clone was observed a few times. This sample also contains other DNA sequences that code for the same CDR3. Repertoires were generated with immunoSEQ multiplex PCR, while TCRdb's copy carries only in-frame clones and drops some. This table has 1.4 million or so clones, about 98.5% appearing once. Sequencing was performed on naive CD4+ T cells sorted from blood. Indicated subset: CD45RA+ positively selected. This clonotype was obtained from a man aged 30-40 years in good health. The chain couples TRBV14 to TRBJ1-1, with D unresolved. The CDR3 nucleotides are TGTGCCAGCAGCCAAGATAGGAACACTGAAGCTTTCTTT. This translates into CASSQDRNTEAFF.